This is a list of T cell receptor beta chains from one sample in a study of shared clonotypes between healthy human individuals. Profiling relied on immunoSEQ multiplex PCR, and the TCRdb table lists in-frame clones only, not all of them. The sample includes roughly 2.1 million clones, about 92% of them seen just once. Specimen: naive CD8+ T cells from PBMCs. All receptors come from a man between 18 and 35 years old in good health. Some clones in this sample may be carry-over from other donors' samples. CDR3s include the opening cysteine and the closing phenylalanine or tryptophan. The order of the fields is clone size, V gene, J gene, D gene, CDR3 protein, CDR3 DNA. D genes are given only for firm matches. Clone size, where shown, is once, few, many, or a class for clones that have expanded.

clone_size: .
v_call: TRBV2
j_call: TRBJ2-1
d_call: TRBD2
cdr3_aa: CATLGPGSGYYNEQFF
cdr3_nt: TGTGCTACCTTGGGGCCAGGTAGCGGGTATTACAATGAGCAGTTCTTC

clone_size: .
v_call: TRBV6-5
j_call: TRBJ1-4
d_call: .
cdr3_aa: CASSYPEGLFF
cdr3_nt: TGTGCCAGCAGTTACCCCGAAGGACTGTTTTTT

clone_size: .
v_call: TRBV5-4
j_call: TRBJ1-2
d_call: .
cdr3_aa: CASSLGGRDYGYTF
cdr3_nt: TGTGCCAGCAGCTTGGGGGGGCGCGACTATGGCTACACCTTC

clone_size: once
v_call: TRBV5-1
j_call: TRBJ2-7
d_call: TRBD1
cdr3_aa: CASSWGTASYEQYF
cdr3_nt: TGCGCCAGCAGCTGGGGGACAGCCTCCTACGAGCAGTACTTC

clone_size: .
v_call: TRBV28
j_call: TRBJ2-2
d_call: TRBD2
cdr3_aa: CASSLGLADTGELFF
cdr3_nt: TGTGCCAGCAGTTTAGGACTAGCGGACACCGGGGAGCTGTTTTTT

clone_size: .
v_call: TRBV7-8
j_call: TRBJ2-1
d_call: TRBD1
cdr3_aa: CASSSRQGAVYNEQFF
cdr3_nt: TGTGCCAGCAGCTCCCGACAGGGGGCGGTCTACAATGAGCAGTTCTTC

clone_size: .
v_call: TRBV11-2
j_call: TRBJ2-7
d_call: TRBD2
cdr3_aa: CASSLTSGSLPFFYEQYF
cdr3_nt: TGTGCCAGCAGTTTGACTAGCGGGAGTTTGCCCTTCTTTTACGAGCAGTACTTC

clone_size: .
v_call: TRBV27
j_call: TRBJ2-7
d_call: TRBD1
cdr3_aa: CASSLLTGSSIGEQYF
cdr3_nt: TGTGCCAGCAGTTTGTTGACAGGGAGCTCCATTGGGGAGCAGTACTTC

clone_size: .
v_call: TRBV11-2
j_call: TRBJ2-1
d_call: TRBD2
cdr3_aa: CASSPSGRGYNEQFF
cdr3_nt: TGTGCCAGCAGCCCTAGCGGGAGGGGATACAATGAGCAGTTCTTC

clone_size: .
v_call: TRBV2
j_call: TRBJ2-1
d_call: TRBD2
cdr3_aa: CAVSTLGGSNEQFF
cdr3_nt: TGTGCCGTGAGCACTTTGGGCGGGAGTAATGAGCAGTTCTTC

clone_size: .
v_call: TRBV4-1
j_call: TRBJ2-1
d_call: .
cdr3_aa: CASSLTHPGHEQFF
cdr3_nt: TGCGCCAGCAGCCTCACTCACCCGGGCCATGAGCAGTTCTTC

clone_size: once
v_call: TRBV29-1
j_call: TRBJ2-3
d_call: TRBD2
cdr3_aa: CSVDLRLAGGLLLVDTQYF
cdr3_nt: TGCAGCGTTGATCTTCGCCTAGCGGGAGGCCTTCTATTAGTGGATACGCAGTATTTT

clone_size: .
v_call: TRBV11-2
j_call: TRBJ2-5
d_call: .
cdr3_aa: CASSSSGSLQETQYF
cdr3_nt: TGTGCCAGCAGCTCCTCCGGGTCCCTCCAGGAGACCCAGTACTTC

clone_size: once
v_call: TRBV5-4
j_call: TRBJ2-4
d_call: .
cdr3_aa: CASSGAKNIQYF
cdr3_nt: TGTGCCAGTAGCGGAGCCAAAAACATTCAGTACTTC

clone_size: .
v_call: TRBV5-4
j_call: TRBJ1-1
d_call: .
cdr3_aa: CASSFLENTEAFF
cdr3_nt: TGTGCCAGCAGCTTTCTTGAGAACACTGAAGCTTTCTTT

clone_size: .
v_call: TRBV11-2
j_call: TRBJ2-1
d_call: TRBD2
cdr3_aa: CASSLVGLAGLRNEQFF
cdr3_nt: TGTGCCAGCAGCTTAGTGGGACTAGCGGGCCTCCGGAATGAGCAGTTCTTC

clone_size: .
v_call: TRBV7-9
j_call: TRBJ1-4
d_call: .
cdr3_aa: CASSSRGDGEKLFF
cdr3_nt: TGTGCCAGCAGCTCCCGGGGGGACGGTGAAAAACTGTTTTTT

clone_size: .
v_call: TRBV11-2
j_call: TRBJ2-1
d_call: .
cdr3_aa: CASRKQADLQFF
cdr3_nt: TGTGCCAGCAGGAAACAGGCGGACCTACAGTTCTTC

clone_size: .
v_call: TRBV4-3
j_call: TRBJ1-1
d_call: TRBD1
cdr3_aa: CASSQEVGTGLPEAFF
cdr3_nt: TGCGCCAGCAGCCAAGAAGTAGGGACAGGGCTTCCTGAAGCTTTCTTT

clone_size: .
v_call: TRBV11-2
j_call: TRBJ2-7
d_call: .
cdr3_aa: CASSLDPHEQYF
cdr3_nt: TGTGCCAGCAGCTTAGATCCCCACGAGCAGTACTTC

clone_size: .
v_call: TRBV19
j_call: TRBJ2-1
d_call: TRBD2
cdr3_aa: CASSTGGNEQFF
cdr3_nt: TGTGCCAGTAGTACGGGGGGCAATGAGCAGTTCTTC

clone_size: .
v_call: TRBV27
j_call: TRBJ1-5
d_call: .
cdr3_aa: CASSPQGSNQPQHF
cdr3_nt: TGTGCCAGCAGTCCGCAGGGGAGCAATCAGCCCCAGCATTTT